This T cell receptor (beta chain) came from a study of blood T cell repertoires in COVID-19. Study-wide background: Nucleic acid was either cDNA or gDNA, and it came from T cells, B-cell-depleted T cells, or PBMCs.

Seattle participants joined during active infection and were tracked over time. Authors' data handling: Cell counts per sample came from amplifying reference gene primers. The repertoire was sequenced with immunoSEQ multiplex PCR; TCRdb's copy has only in-frame clones and lacks some. V, J and clone size are those of that table, while D and trimming were read from the DNA. The sample lists 70,000 to 95,000 clones, about 89% seen once, with about 2.5% in the top ten. CDR1 and CDR2 (germline): MNHEY, SMNVEV (reference sequence). With 5 bases clipped from V and 10 bases from J, the junction kept 9 bases outside the gene matches. The length of the CDR3 is 14 residues.

Sequencing used peripheral blood. This sequence was found in a man aged 50-59 years with COVID-19, enrolled during active disease. The rearrangement links TRBV27 to TRBJ2-1; the match to TRBD2 covers 9 bases. The CDR3 coding sequence is TGTGCCAGCAGTCAGACTCTAGCGGGGAGAGAGCAGTTCTTC. It specifies CASSQTLAGREQFF.